This TCR beta chain comes out of a study of blood T cell repertoires in COVID-19. CDR3 size: 15 residues. The V gene's germline CDR1 is SNHLY and CDR2 FYNNEI. The V segment lost 5 bases and the J segment 5 bases; nucleotides outside the gene matches: 9. Generated by immunoSEQ multiplex PCR, the TCRdb table keeps only in-frame clones and is missing some. Among 360,000 or so clones listed, around four fifths were seen once. The sample taken for sequencing was PBMCs or T cells enriched from blood (not recorded which). The chain combines TRBV2 with TRBJ1-1; TRBD1 aligns across 9 bases. The TCR was taken from a woman between 50 and 59 years old who had recovered from COVID-19. The CDR3 DNA reads as TGTGCCAGCAGTCAACAGGGGGCGCAAATTACTGAAGCTTTCTTT. Translation: CASSQQGAQITEAFF.